These T cell receptor beta chains were read from a single sample in a study of shared clonotypes between healthy human individuals. Libraries were prepared by immunoSEQ multiplex PCR; TCRdb keeps only in-frame clonotypes and omits some of them. The sample gives 1.6 million or so clones, around 95% of which show up once; 1.2% is in the top ten. The sample comprised naive CD4+ T cells sorted from blood. The receptors come from a man aged 30 to 39 in good health. Each CDR3 is given with its conserved first and last residue. The order of the fields is D gene, clone size, V gene, J gene, CDR3 DNA, CDR3 protein. D genes are given only for firm matches. Not all rows give a size; the values are once, few, many and, for expanded clones, a class.

d_call: .; clone_size: .; v_call: TRBV6-1; j_call: TRBJ1-5; cdr3_nt: TGTGCCAGCAGTTGGAGAGTGGGCAATCAGCCCCAGCATTTT; cdr3_aa: CASSWRVGNQPQHF
d_call: TRBD1; clone_size: .; v_call: TRBV7-9; j_call: TRBJ2-7; cdr3_nt: TGTGCCAGCAGCTTAACGTGGGACACACAGGGGGCTAAAGAGCAGTACTTC; cdr3_aa: CASSLTWDTQGAKEQYF
d_call: .; clone_size: .; v_call: TRBV7-2; j_call: TRBJ2-3; cdr3_nt: TGTGCCAGCAGCTTACCCGCTAGTTTCGGAGCAGATACGCAGTATTTT; cdr3_aa: CASSLPASFGADTQYF
d_call: .; clone_size: once; v_call: TRBV15; j_call: TRBJ1-3; cdr3_nt: TGTGCCACCAGCAGAGATGGGGGGTCGGACACCATATATTTT; cdr3_aa: CATSRDGGSDTIYF
d_call: .; clone_size: .; v_call: TRBV29-1; j_call: TRBJ1-1; cdr3_nt: TGCAGCGTTGCCACCTCTCTCAGGAACACTGAAGCTTTCTTT; cdr3_aa: CSVATSLRNTEAFF
d_call: .; clone_size: .; v_call: TRBV4-1; j_call: TRBJ2-1; cdr3_nt: TGCGCCAGCAGCCGGCACAGGACAGAAACCTACAATGAGCAGTTCTTC; cdr3_aa: CASSRHRTETYNEQFF
d_call: TRBD2; clone_size: .; v_call: TRBV5-1; j_call: TRBJ2-7; cdr3_nt: TGCGCCAGCAGTTTAGCGGGAGGAAACGAGCAGTACTTC; cdr3_aa: CASSLAGGNEQYF
d_call: TRBD2; clone_size: .; v_call: TRBV18; j_call: TRBJ2-7; cdr3_nt: TGTGCCAGCTCAGAGGGACTAGCGGATACCTACGAGCAGTACTTC; cdr3_aa: CASSEGLADTYEQYF
d_call: TRBD1; clone_size: .; v_call: TRBV29-1; j_call: TRBJ2-5; cdr3_nt: TGCAGCGTCCGCCGACAGGGAACGAAAGAGACCCAGTACTTC; cdr3_aa: CSVRRQGTKETQYF
d_call: .; clone_size: .; v_call: TRBV29-1; j_call: TRBJ2-3; cdr3_nt: TGCAGCGTCACTAGACTGGGAGCAGATACGCAGTATTTT; cdr3_aa: CSVTRLGADTQYF
d_call: TRBD1; clone_size: .; v_call: TRBV18; j_call: TRBJ2-2; cdr3_nt: TGTGCCAGCTCACCACCCCGGGACAGGGGGCGGCACGGGGAGCTGTTTTTT; cdr3_aa: CASSPPRDRGRHGELFF
d_call: .; clone_size: .; v_call: TRBV5-1; j_call: TRBJ1-2; cdr3_nt: TGCGCCAGCAGCTTGTCAACTTACAGGGAACTGGGCTACACCTTC; cdr3_aa: CASSLSTYRELGYTF
d_call: .; clone_size: .; v_call: TRBV5-1; j_call: TRBJ2-4; cdr3_nt: TGCGCCAGCAGCTTGGTCGGACAGCAAAACATTCAGTACTTC; cdr3_aa: CASSLVGQQNIQYF
d_call: .; clone_size: .; v_call: TRBV7-3; j_call: TRBJ2-3; cdr3_nt: TGTGCCAGCAGCTACCGATCAAAAGATACGCAGTATTTT; cdr3_aa: CASSYRSKDTQYF
d_call: TRBD1; clone_size: .; v_call: TRBV27; j_call: TRBJ2-3; cdr3_nt: TGTGCCAGCAGTTTATTGGCGACAGGGTGGCCAGATACGCAGTATTTT; cdr3_aa: CASSLLATGWPDTQYF
d_call: .; clone_size: .; v_call: TRBV9; j_call: TRBJ2-3; cdr3_nt: TGTGCCAGCAGCGTAGGTCTAAAAGCGAGCACAGATACGCAGTATTTT; cdr3_aa: CASSVGLKASTDTQYF
d_call: .; clone_size: once; v_call: TRBV10-3; j_call: TRBJ2-1; cdr3_nt: TGTGCCATCCGAGAATACAATGAGCAGTTCTTC; cdr3_aa: CAIREYNEQFF
d_call: .; clone_size: .; v_call: TRBV30; j_call: TRBJ1-4; cdr3_nt: TGTGCCTGGACGACTCCCTGGGATGAAAAACTGTTTTTT; cdr3_aa: CAWTTPWDEKLFF
d_call: .; clone_size: .; v_call: TRBV4-1; j_call: TRBJ1-4; cdr3_nt: TGCGCCAGCAGCCATCAGTTTTCCGAAAAACTGTTTTTT; cdr3_aa: CASSHQFSEKLFF
d_call: .; clone_size: .; v_call: TRBV30; j_call: TRBJ1-5; cdr3_nt: TGTGCCTGGAGTGCGAACGCCGGAGTTGGCAATCAGCCCCAGCATTTT; cdr3_aa: CAWSANAGVGNQPQHF
d_call: TRBD2; clone_size: .; v_call: TRBV7-3; j_call: TRBJ2-3; cdr3_nt: TGTGCCAGCAGCCTAAGGCCGACTAGCGGGAGGAAGATAGATACGCAGTATTTT; cdr3_aa: CASSLRPTSGRKIDTQYF
d_call: .; clone_size: .; v_call: TRBV6-5; j_call: TRBJ2-3; cdr3_nt: TGTGCCAGCACTCCTCCGGGACAAGGTTCACTTCCGTTATATTTT; cdr3_aa: CASTPPGQGSLPLYF
d_call: .; clone_size: .; v_call: TRBV2; j_call: TRBJ2-7; cdr3_nt: TGTGCCAGCACCGGAGGGCCAGGGTACGAGCAGTACTTC; cdr3_aa: CASTGGPGYEQYF
d_call: TRBD2; clone_size: .; v_call: TRBV28; j_call: TRBJ2-7; cdr3_nt: TGTGCCAGCAGTTTAGGGCCTAGCGGGAGCCAAAAGTACTTC; cdr3_aa: CASSLGPSGSQKYF
d_call: .; clone_size: .; v_call: TRBV9; j_call: TRBJ1-4; cdr3_nt: TGTGCCAGCAGCGGGCGCGGAGTCTACGGGGAAAAACTGTTTTTT; cdr3_aa: CASSGRGVYGEKLFF
d_call: TRBD1; clone_size: .; v_call: TRBV7-9; j_call: TRBJ1-3; cdr3_nt: TGTGCCAGCAGCTCCATAGCCGGGACAGGGGGTGGAAACACCATATATTTT; cdr3_aa: CASSSIAGTGGGNTIYF
d_call: .; clone_size: .; v_call: TRBV28; j_call: TRBJ2-7; cdr3_nt: .; cdr3_aa: CASSSSYEQYF
d_call: .; clone_size: .; v_call: TRBV28; j_call: TRBJ2-7; cdr3_nt: TGTGCCAGCAGTTGGAAAGGACCCTACGAGCAGTACTTC; cdr3_aa: CASSWKGPYEQYF
d_call: .; clone_size: .; v_call: TRBV9; j_call: TRBJ2-2; cdr3_nt: TGTGCCAGCAGCGTAGGGTGGGACGGCACCGGGGAGCTGTTTTTT; cdr3_aa: CASSVGWDGTGELFF
d_call: .; clone_size: .; v_call: TRBV5-1; j_call: TRBJ2-1; cdr3_nt: TGCGCCAGCAGCTTGGGAGGCGGGGACAATGAGCAGTTCTTC; cdr3_aa: CASSLGGGDNEQFF
d_call: .; clone_size: .; v_call: TRBV28; j_call: TRBJ2-2; cdr3_nt: TGTGCCAGCCGGGGTGTAGGCGGGGAGCTGTTTTTT; cdr3_aa: CASRGVGGELFF
d_call: .; clone_size: .; v_call: TRBV11-2; j_call: TRBJ1-3; cdr3_nt: TGTGCCAGCAGCTTAGGTCCAGTCCCCTCTGGAAACACCATATATTTT; cdr3_aa: CASSLGPVPSGNTIYF
d_call: TRBD2; clone_size: once; v_call: TRBV5-1; j_call: TRBJ2-7; cdr3_nt: TGCGCCAGCAGCTTACTAGCGGGAGGGCTGGGAGAGCAGTACTTC; cdr3_aa: CASSLLAGGLGEQYF
d_call: TRBD1; clone_size: .; v_call: TRBV5-1; j_call: TRBJ2-7; cdr3_nt: TGCGCCAGCAGAATTTCCGGGACAGGGCTTTTTTACGAGCAGTACTTC; cdr3_aa: CASRISGTGLFYEQYF
d_call: .; clone_size: .; v_call: TRBV5-1; j_call: TRBJ2-5; cdr3_nt: TGCGCCAGCAGCTTGGATATTGGGCGACAAAAGGGAGAGACCCAGTACTTC; cdr3_aa: CASSLDIGRQKGETQYF
d_call: .; clone_size: .; v_call: TRBV5-1; j_call: TRBJ2-1; cdr3_nt: TGCGCCAGCAGCCAGTCCAGGAATGAGCAGTTCTTC; cdr3_aa: CASSQSRNEQFF
d_call: TRBD2; clone_size: .; v_call: TRBV7-7; j_call: TRBJ2-1; cdr3_nt: TGTGCTAGCAGCTTAGGGGGACTAGCGGGAGGAGACGAGCAGTTCTTC; cdr3_aa: CASSLGGLAGGDEQFF
d_call: TRBD1; clone_size: .; v_call: TRBV7-9; j_call: TRBJ2-3; cdr3_nt: TGTGCCAGCAGCTTAAAAGGGGACAGGGGATTGGAGTATTTT; cdr3_aa: CASSLKGDRGLEYF
d_call: .; clone_size: .; v_call: TRBV27; j_call: TRBJ2-7; cdr3_nt: TGTGCCAGCAGTTTTAGTCTCGCTAGCGCCTTAAGCTCCTACGAGCAGTACTTC; cdr3_aa: CASSFSLASALSSYEQYF
d_call: .; clone_size: .; v_call: TRBV30; j_call: TRBJ2-2; cdr3_nt: TGTGCCTGGAGTGCGTCATCGGCAGGGGAGCTGTTTTTT; cdr3_aa: CAWSASSAGELFF
d_call: .; clone_size: .; v_call: TRBV11-3; j_call: TRBJ2-1; cdr3_nt: TGTGCCAGCAGCCCGGGGACAAATGAGCAGTTCTTC; cdr3_aa: CASSPGTNEQFF
d_call: .; clone_size: .; v_call: TRBV9; j_call: TRBJ2-7; cdr3_nt: TGTGCCAGCAGCGGTATGAGCTCCTACGAGCAGTACTTC; cdr3_aa: CASSGMSSYEQYF
d_call: .; clone_size: .; v_call: TRBV6-5; j_call: TRBJ1-2; cdr3_nt: TGTGCCAGCAGTTACACTGGGGCTCAATCAAGTGGCTACACCTTC; cdr3_aa: CASSYTGAQSSGYTF
d_call: .; clone_size: .; v_call: TRBV18; j_call: TRBJ2-3; cdr3_nt: TGTGCCAGCTCACCATTACAGTTAGGCAGAGATACGCAGTATTTT; cdr3_aa: CASSPLQLGRDTQYF
d_call: .; clone_size: .; v_call: TRBV19; j_call: TRBJ2-2; cdr3_nt: TGTGCCAGTAGAGTAGCGGCGAAGACCGGGGAGCTGTTTTTT; cdr3_aa: CASRVAAKTGELFF
d_call: TRBD1; clone_size: .; v_call: TRBV28; j_call: TRBJ1-4; cdr3_nt: TGTGCCAGCAGTTTGACAGGGGGAAATGAAAAACTGTTTTTT; cdr3_aa: CASSLTGGNEKLFF
d_call: TRBD2; clone_size: .; v_call: TRBV5-1; j_call: TRBJ2-5; cdr3_nt: TGCGCCAGCAGAGTCCTGACTAGCGGGAAAGAGACCCAGTACTTC; cdr3_aa: CASRVLTSGKETQYF
d_call: .; clone_size: .; v_call: TRBV14; j_call: TRBJ1-1; cdr3_nt: TGTGCCAGCAGTCGGAAGGGTACGAACGCTGAAGCTTTCTTT; cdr3_aa: CASSRKGTNAEAFF
d_call: TRBD1; clone_size: .; v_call: TRBV19; j_call: TRBJ2-5; cdr3_nt: TGTGCCAGTAGTATAGGGGACAGGGGGCGGGAGACCCAGTACTTC; cdr3_aa: CASSIGDRGRETQYF
d_call: .; clone_size: .; v_call: TRBV7-9; j_call: TRBJ2-7; cdr3_nt: TGTGCCAGCAGCTTCGACAGGTCCTACGAGCAGTACTTC; cdr3_aa: CASSFDRSYEQYF
d_call: .; clone_size: .; v_call: TRBV5-1; j_call: TRBJ2-7; cdr3_nt: TGCGCCAGCAGCTTCGAGGGCTACGAGCAGTACTTC; cdr3_aa: CASSFEGYEQYF
d_call: .; clone_size: .; v_call: TRBV10-3; j_call: TRBJ1-5; cdr3_nt: TGTGCCATCAGTGAGAGGATCAGCAATCAGCCCCAGCATTTT; cdr3_aa: CAISERISNQPQHF
d_call: .; clone_size: .; v_call: TRBV5-1; j_call: TRBJ1-2; cdr3_nt: TGCGCCAGCAGCACACAGGAGGACTATGGCTACACCTTC; cdr3_aa: CASSTQEDYGYTF
d_call: .; clone_size: .; v_call: TRBV25-1; j_call: TRBJ2-7; cdr3_nt: TGTGCCAGCAGTGAAGTGGGGGGCTCCTACGAGCAGTACTTC; cdr3_aa: CASSEVGGSYEQYF
d_call: TRBD2; clone_size: .; v_call: TRBV5-4; j_call: TRBJ2-2; cdr3_nt: TGTGCCAGCAGCTTGGGGGGACTAGCGGGAGGTGCGGCCGGGGAGCTGTTTTTT; cdr3_aa: CASSLGGLAGGAAGELFF